This TCR beta chain was observed in a study of identical twins. There are a few counts of this clonotype. What it binds is not known. TCRdb analysed the 5' RACE reads with MiXCR anew, one entry per CDR3 protein. This table has 200,000 or so distinct CDR3 sequences, approximately 16% appearing once. The study's findings and limits: For monozygotic twins, models underestimated out-of-frame TCR alpha sharing.

Separately, the same data were catalogued under a study of T cells expressing NK-cell markers.

The material sequenced was CD8+ T cells sorted from blood. This receptor was obtained from a young woman in good health.

The CDR3 loop is CATSRGSIDQPQHF. CDR3 DNA: TGTGCCACCAGCAGAGGGTCGATAGATCAGCCCCAGCATTTT. The chain links TRBV15 to TRBJ1-5; D unresolved. The CDR3 spans 14 residues. V was clipped by 1 base and J by 5 bases, with 9 bases between them. Germline CDR1 is LNHNV and CDR2 is YYDKDF (reference sequence).